This entry lists 14 T cell receptor beta chains sequenced from one sample in a study of Graves' ophthalmopathy and Graves' hyperthyroidism. Investigators amplified TCR beta CDR3 regions from RNA transcripts. Following a first-round RT-PCR that used HTBI primers, a second-round multiplex PCR was carried out. TCRdb passed the multiplex PCR reads through MiXCR, listing each CDR3 protein once. The sample lists some 360,000 distinct CDR3 sequences, roughly 17% seen once, with around 2.4% in the top ten. The sample comprised peripheral blood. Receptors originate from an adult woman with stable Graves' hyperthyroidism.

This clonotype was seen only a few times. One base away lies a much larger clone, so this may be a sequencing read error. The chain joins TRBV30 to TRBJ2-2, with D tentatively TRBD2 (5 bases). In germline, CDR1 is GTSNPN, CDR2 SVGIG (reference sequence). This CDR3 spans 14 amino acids. The CDR3, as DNA: TGTGCCTCAATGTGGGTTGCAAACACCGGGGAGCTGTGTTTT. Encoded protein: CASMWVANTGELCF. The full variable domain, completed using reference TRBV30 and TRBJ2-2, is SQTIHQWPATLVQPVGSPLSLECTVEGTSNPNLYWYRQAAGRGLQLLFYSVGIGQISSEVPQNLSASRPQDRQFILSSKKLLLSDSGFYLCASMWVANTGELCFGEGSRLTVL.

In its sample, this clonotype was seen many times. The J gene is TRBJ2-5, the V gene TRBV20-1; 12 bases fit TRBD2. This CDR3 is 17 amino acids long. In germline, CDR1 is DFQATT, CDR2 SNEGSKA (reference sequence). V trimming: 3 bases; J trimming: 1 base; junction bases outside the gene matches: 9. CDR3 DNA sequence: TGCAGTGCTAGCCCCCGGGCTAGCGGGAGGGGCCAAGAGACCCAGTACTTC. This codes for CSASPRASGRGQETQYF.

This clonotype was counted at least ten times. The chain combines TRBV2 with TRBJ1-5; D is undetermined. The CDR3 totals 13 residues. Germline CDR1 is SNHLY and CDR2 is FYNNEI. The V gene lost 6 bases and the J gene lost 7 bases, with 13 bases spanning the gap. For the CDR3, the DNA is TGTGCCAGCAGAAAGAGGTTCTCGCAGCCCCAGCATTTT. Translating gives CASRKRFSQPQHF. The full variable domain, rest sourced from reference TRBV2 and TRBJ1-5, is EPEVTQTPSHQVTQMGQEVILRCVPISNHLYFYWYRQILGQKVEFLVSFYNNEISEKSEIFDDQFSVERPDGSNFTLKIRSTKLEDSAMYFCASRKRFSQPQHFGDGTRLSIL.

This clonotype has more than one count but fewer than ten. The chain employs TRBV5-5 and TRBJ1-6; no definite D call. V dropped 0 bases and J dropped 10 bases, with 8 bases sitting between them. Per the germline V gene, CDR1 is SGHKS and CDR2 is YYEKEE (reference sequence). This CDR3 is 13 amino acids long. CDR3 coding DNA: TGTGCCAGCAGCTTGGACGGTTCGTCACCCCTCCACTTT. Encoded protein: CASSLDGSSPLHF.

A few counts support this clonotype. This chain joins TRBV12-3 or TRBV12-4 and TRBJ2-4; 10 bases line up with TRBD2. The V and J ends lost 3 bases and 0 bases, in that order; junction bases with no gene match: 17. CDR3 length: 21 amino acids. The CDR3 DNA sequence: TGTGCCAGCAGTTTCTATGGACTAGCGGAAGGCCACGGGGTAGCCAAAAACATTCAGTACTTC. This encodes CASSFYGLAEGHGVAKNIQYF.

This clonotype was seen at least ten times. The chain has TRBV20-1 and TRBJ2-7; TRBD2 agrees at 9 bases. The CDR3 consists of 16 residues. Germline V gene data show CDR1 as DFQATT and CDR2 as SNEGSKA (reference sequence). The trim removed 0 bases at V and 4 bases at J, leaving 10 bases unmatched. CDR3 in amino acids: CSARDHSSGILYEQYF. For the CDR3, the DNA is TGCAGTGCTAGAGATCACTCTAGCGGGATTTTATACGAGCAGTACTTC.

This clonotype showed up just a few times. The gene calls are TRBV6-4 and TRBJ2-1; 8 bases match TRBD2. CDR3 size: 14 residues. V trimming: 4 bases; J trimming: 14 bases; junction bases outside the gene matches: 13. CDR1 and CDR2 from the germline V gene are MRHNA and SNTAGT. DNA for the CDR3: TGTGCCAGCAGTGGTAACAGCGAAGCGGGAGTCGAGTTCTTC. Its protein product is CASSGNSEAGVEFF.

This clonotype was detected a few times. V and J are TRBV3-1 and TRBJ1-1, with D possibly being TRBD1 (6 bases). Germline values: CDR1 LGHDT, CDR2 YNNKEL (reference sequence). The V end lost 3 bases, the J end lost 1 base, and 9 bases lay between the germline ends. The CDR3 length is 14 residues. CDR3: CASSHSTGNTEAFF. For the CDR3, the DNA is TGTGCCAGCAGCCACTCGACAGGGAACACTGAAGCTTTCTTT.

This clonotype has ten or more counts. The rearrangement links TRBV6-1 to TRBJ1-5; D is unclear. Trimming cost V 3 bases and J 5 bases, with 5 bases left between them. CDR1 MNHNS and CDR2 SASEGT come from the germline V gene. This CDR3 spans 12 amino acids. The CDR3 loop is CASSDGYQPQHF. The CDR3 nucleotides are TGTGCCAGCAGTGACGGATATCAGCCCCAGCATTTT.

This clonotype was seen repeatedly, ten times or more. The chain has TRBV2 and TRBJ1-5; D possibly corresponds to TRBD1 (5 bases). V was trimmed by 6 bases and J by 2 bases, leaving 26 bases between them. The CDR3 contains 19 residues. The germline gives CDR1 SNHLY, CDR2 FYNNEI. The CDR3 DNA reads as TGTGCCAGCAGGGATACAGTTAGGGGCAAAGAGTCTCGCAATCAGCCCCAGCATTTT. Protein product: CASRDTVRGKESRNQPQHF.

This clonotype was seen many times. V usage is TRBV30 and J usage is TRBJ1-1; unclear D gene. Germline CDR1 reads GTSNPN; CDR2 reads SVGIG (reference sequence). CDR3 length equals 16 residues. V was cut by 0 bases and J by 3 bases, with 17 bases left in between. The CDR3 loop is CAWSVHPGRGHTEAFF. The CDR3 DNA reads TGTGCCTGGAGTGTACATCCGGGGAGAGGGCACACTGAAGCTTTCTTT.

This clonotype was detected a few times. The V and J genes are TRBV9 and TRBJ2-7; 8 bases are shared with TRBD2. Unmatched junction bases numbered 9, after V lost 4 bases and J lost 6 bases. This CDR3 spans 14 amino acids. Germline assignment: CDR1 SGDLS and CDR2 YYNGEE. The CDR3 protein is CASSRTDGRAEQYF. The CDR3 DNA follows: TGTGCCAGCAGCCGGACTGACGGGAGGGCCGAGCAGTACTTC.

This clonotype was seen many times. The chain carries TRBV11-2 and TRBJ2-7; D is possibly TRBD2 (5 bases). With 4 bases removed from V and 3 bases from J, the gap between germline ends came to 16 bases. The CDR3 totals 15 residues. In germline, CDR1 is SGHAT, CDR2 FQNNGV. The CDR3 protein is CASSWVVGSIYEQYF. The CDR3 DNA follows: TGTGCCAGCAGCTGGGTGGTGGGGAGCATCTACGAGCAGTACTTC.

This clonotype was found many times. J is TRBJ2-6 and V is TRBV6-2 or TRBV6-3; the D call may be TRBD1 or TRBD2 (6 bases each). In germline, CDR1 is MNHEY, CDR2 SVGEGT. The V end was cut by 5 bases, the J end by 0 bases, with 14 bases between. CDR3 size: 17 residues. CDR3 amino acids: CASSRGTTYSGANVLTF. DNA of the CDR3: TGTGCCAGCAGTCGCGGGACAACCTACTCTGGGGCCAACGTCCTGACTTTC.